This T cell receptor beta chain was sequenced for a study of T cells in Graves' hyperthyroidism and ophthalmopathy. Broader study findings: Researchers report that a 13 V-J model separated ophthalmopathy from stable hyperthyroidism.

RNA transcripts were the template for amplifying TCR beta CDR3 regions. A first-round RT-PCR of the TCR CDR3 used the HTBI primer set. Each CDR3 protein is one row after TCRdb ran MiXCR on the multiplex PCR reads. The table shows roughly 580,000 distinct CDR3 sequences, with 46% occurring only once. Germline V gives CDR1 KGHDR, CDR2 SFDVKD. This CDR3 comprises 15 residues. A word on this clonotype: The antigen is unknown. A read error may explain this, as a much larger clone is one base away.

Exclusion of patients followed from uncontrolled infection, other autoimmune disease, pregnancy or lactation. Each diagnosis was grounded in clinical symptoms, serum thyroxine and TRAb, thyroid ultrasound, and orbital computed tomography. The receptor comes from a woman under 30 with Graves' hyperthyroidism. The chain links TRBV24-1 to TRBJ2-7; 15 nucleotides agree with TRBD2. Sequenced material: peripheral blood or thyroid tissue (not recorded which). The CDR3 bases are TGTGCCACCAGTGGAGGGACTAGCGGGAGGTCCGAGCAGTGCTTC. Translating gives CATSGGTSGRSEQCF.